A selection of T cell receptor beta chains follows, all from one sample in a study of T cell repertoires in cytomegalovirus infection. TCRdb called the reads again in MiXCR, with one record for every CDR3 protein. The repertoire consists of around 800,000 distinct CDR3 sequences, with less than 35% occurring once and the leading ten covering around an eighth. Their cognate antigens are unknown. Sequencing used cultured CD8+ T cells from PBMCs, obtained from culture after CMV antigen stimulation. The receptors originated from a human donor in good health (CMV status not recorded). Some clones in this sample may be carry-over from other donors' samples. Each CDR3 is given with its conserved first and last residue. The D gene is left open where the match is weak. Some rows mark clone size as missing; the rest say once, few, many or name a class of expanded clone.

J,V,D,length,size,DNA,CDR3
TRBJ2-7,TRBV28,TRBD1,15,.,TGTGCCAGCAGTCGGCTCCGGACAGGGCCCTACGAGCAGTACTTC,CASSRLRTGPYEQYF
TRBJ1-2,TRBV7-9,.,14,.,TGTGCCAGCAGCTTAAACAGAAATTACTATGGCTACACCTTC,CASSLNRNYYGYTF
TRBJ1-3,TRBV7-9,.,15,few,TGTGCCAGCAGCTTAGCGAGACAAATCCCGGGCACCATATATTTT,CASSLARQIPGTIYF
TRBJ2-5,TRBV6-6,.,17,.,TGTGCCAGCATCCCCACCGAGGCAGGGACAAGGGGGAAGACCCAGTACTTC,CASIPTEAGTRGKTQYF
TRBJ2-5,TRBV2,TRBD2,12,few,TGTGCCAGTGAAAGCGGGGCTGAGACCCAGTACTTC,CASESGAETQYF
TRBJ1-1,TRBV7-4,.,15,.,TGTGCCAGCAGCTTTCCAGGGGTCGGTAAGACTGAAGCTTTCTTT,CASSFPGVGKTEAFF
TRBJ2-1,TRBV27,.,14,.,TGTGCCAGCAGTCCAGGGTCCCTACACAATGAGCAGTTCTTC,CASSPGSLHNEQFF
TRBJ2-4,TRBV7-2,.,16,.,TGTGCCAGCAGCCAGTTCGAGGGGGAAGCCAAAAACATTCAGTACTTC,CASSQFEGEAKNIQYF
TRBJ2-1,TRBV6-2/TRBV6-3,.,17,.,TGTGCCAGCAGTTACCCTCTGACTCTGAGCTCCTACAATGAGCAGTTCTTC,CASSYPLTLSSYNEQFF
TRBJ1-4,TRBV28,.,14,.,TGTGCCAGCAGGCCTCATGCAACTAATGAAAAACTGTTTTTT,CASRPHATNEKLFF
TRBJ2-3,TRBV27,TRBD2,14,.,TGTGCCAGCAGGTTAACTAGCGGGGGGGATACGCAGTATTTT,CASRLTSGGDTQYF
TRBJ1-2,TRBV4-2,.,13,.,TGTGCCAGCAGCCAAGATGGGGCACGAGGCTACACCTTC,CASSQDGARGYTF
TRBJ2-3,TRBV24-1,.,17,few,TGTGCCACCAGTGATTTAGGGACATCTGGGGACACAGATACGCAGTATTTT,CATSDLGTSGDTDTQYF
TRBJ1-4,TRBV7-9,TRBD1,17,.,TGTGCCAGCAGTCCGGGACAGCGAGTTGCAACTAATGAAAAACTGTTTTTT,CASSPGQRVATNEKLFF
TRBJ2-4,TRBV19,TRBD1,14,.,TGTGCCAGTGGAAAGGGGGCTGCCAAAAACATTCAGTACTTC,CASGKGAAKNIQYF
TRBJ1-1,TRBV12-3/TRBV12-4,.,16,.,TGTGCCAGCAGTACCCCTGGGCTGGGCCCGAACACTGAAGCTTTCTTT,CASSTPGLGPNTEAFF
TRBJ1-2,TRBV19,.,12,few,TGTGCCAGTAGTATATCGGGAGGAGGCTACACCTTC,CASSISGGGYTF
TRBJ2-7,TRBV5-4,.,15,few,TGTGCCAGCGCCCCAGAGGACACTCCGTCCTACGAGCAGTACTTC,CASAPEDTPSYEQYF
TRBJ1-1,TRBV6-2/TRBV6-3,.,15,few,TGTGCCAGCAGTTACTCTGGCAGGAGGAACACTGAAGCTTTCTTT,CASSYSGRRNTEAFF
TRBJ2-3,TRBV9,TRBD2,16,.,TGTGCCAGCAGCGTAGAAGCGGGGGGGCCCACAGATACGCAGTATTTT,CASSVEAGGPTDTQYF
TRBJ2-4,TRBV20-1,.,19,few,TGCAGTGCTAGGGAATTTCACTCACGGGACCTAAAACTGGGAGACATTCAGTACTTC,CSAREFHSRDLKLGDIQYF
TRBJ1-6,TRBV7-8,.,14,many,TGTGCCAGCAGCTTAGCGGTGATGGGTTCACCCCTCCACTTT,CASSLAVMGSPLHF
TRBJ1-1,TRBV19,TRBD1,15,.,TGTGCCAGTAGTACGAAGACAGGGGTTCGCGCTGAAGCTTTCTTT,CASSTKTGVRAEAFF
TRBJ2-7,TRBV20-1,.,14,once,TGCAGTACTAATAGGCCTAGGGACTCCTACGAGCAGTACTTC,CSTNRPRDSYEQYF
TRBJ2-1,TRBV14,.,16,.,TGTGCCAGCAGCCCCAATCGGGGGAGCTCCTACAATGAGCAGTTCTTC,CASSPNRGSSYNEQFF
TRBJ2-1,TRBV10-3,TRBD1,11,.,TGTGCCATCAGTGGGGGACAGGAGCTGATCTTC,CAISGGQELIF
TRBJ2-3,TRBV27,.,14,many,TGTGCCAGCAGCTTAGGCAGGGGGGGAGATACGCAGTATTTT,CASSLGRGGDTQYF
TRBJ1-1,TRBV28,TRBD1,15,.,TGTGCCAGCAGTTCGATGGACAGGCTAGGGACTGAAGCTTTCTTT,CASSSMDRLGTEAFF
TRBJ2-5,TRBV28,TRBD2,14,.,TGTGCCAGCAGTTGGGGGGGACCTCAAGAGACCCAGTACTTC,CASSWGGPQETQYF
TRBJ1-1,TRBV12-3/TRBV12-4,.,17,.,TGTGCCAGCAGTTTTATTCGAGAAGGGGAGCGAGACGCTGAAGCTTTCTTT,CASSFIREGERDAEAFF
TRBJ1-4,TRBV19,TRBD1,17,.,TGTGCCAGTAGTCCCCGACAGGGGGCTTTTACTAATGAAAAACTGTTTTTT,CASSPRQGAFTNEKLFF
TRBJ1-2,TRBV7-9,.,14,.,TGTGCCAGCAGCGGATACAGGGAGAACTATGGCTACACCTTC,CASSGYRENYGYTF